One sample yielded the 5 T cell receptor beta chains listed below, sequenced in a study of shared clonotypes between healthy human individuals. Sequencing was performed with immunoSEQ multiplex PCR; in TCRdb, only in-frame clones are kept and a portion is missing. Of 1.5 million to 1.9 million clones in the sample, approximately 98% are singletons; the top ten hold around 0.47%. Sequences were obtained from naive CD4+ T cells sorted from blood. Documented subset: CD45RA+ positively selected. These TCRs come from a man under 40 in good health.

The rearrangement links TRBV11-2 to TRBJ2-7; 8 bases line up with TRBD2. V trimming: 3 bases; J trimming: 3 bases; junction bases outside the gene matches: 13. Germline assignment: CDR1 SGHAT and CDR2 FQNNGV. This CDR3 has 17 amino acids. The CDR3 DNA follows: TGTGCCAGCAGCTTTATGGCTCGTCGGGGGGGGAACTACGAGCAGTACTTC. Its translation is CASSFMARRGGNYEQYF.

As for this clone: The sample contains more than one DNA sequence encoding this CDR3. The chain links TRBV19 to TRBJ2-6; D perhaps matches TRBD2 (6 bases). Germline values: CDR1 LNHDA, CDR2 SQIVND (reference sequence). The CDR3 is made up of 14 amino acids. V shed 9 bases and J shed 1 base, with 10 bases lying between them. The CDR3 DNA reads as TGTGCCAGCACGGAGGGGTCTGGGGCCAACGTCCTGACTTTC. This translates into CASTEGSGANVLTF.

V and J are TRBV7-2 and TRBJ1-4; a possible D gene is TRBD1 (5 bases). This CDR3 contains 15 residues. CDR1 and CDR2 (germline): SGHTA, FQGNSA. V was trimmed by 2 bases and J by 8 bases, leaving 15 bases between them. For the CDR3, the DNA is TGTGCCAGCAGCTTATGGAGGGGACGCGGGGAAAAACTGTTTTTT. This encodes CASSLWRGRGEKLFF.

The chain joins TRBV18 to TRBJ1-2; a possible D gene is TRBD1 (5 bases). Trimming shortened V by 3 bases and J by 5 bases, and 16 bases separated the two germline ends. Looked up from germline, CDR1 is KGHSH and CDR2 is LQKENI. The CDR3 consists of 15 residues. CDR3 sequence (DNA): TGTGCCAGCTCACCTCAGGGTGTAGTTGGATATGGCTACACCTTC. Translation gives CASSPQGVVGYGYTF. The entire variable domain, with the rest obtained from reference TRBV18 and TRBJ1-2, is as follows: NAGVMQNPRHLVRRRGQEARLRCSPMKGHSHVYWYRQLPEEGLKFMVYLQKENIIDESGMPKERFSAEFPKEGPSILRIQQVVRGDSAAYFCASSPQGVVGYGYTFGSGTRLTVV.

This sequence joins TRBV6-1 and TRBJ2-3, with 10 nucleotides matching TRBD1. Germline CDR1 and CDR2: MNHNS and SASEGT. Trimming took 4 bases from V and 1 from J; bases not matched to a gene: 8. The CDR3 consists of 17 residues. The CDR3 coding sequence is TGTGCCAGCAGTGCACCGGCCGGGACAGGGGGCACAGATACGCAGTATTTT. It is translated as CASSAPAGTGGTDTQYF.